This T cell receptor (beta chain) comes out of a study of blood T cells in healthy people across ages. On the study more broadly: Per every two T cells, about one barcoded beta molecule was captured by template switching.

In its sample, this clonotype was seen a few times. Its specificity is not known. There were healthy Caucasian individuals from Russia, aged 6 to 90, serving as donors. A J-beta primer mix and a sample-barcoded 5' primer were used in a second PCR of about 7 to 12 cycles. Individual samples furnished no less than 3 million CDR3-containing paired-end reads apiece. Using its own MiXCR run on the 5' RACE reads, TCRdb lists one record per CDR3 protein. The profile shows roughly 1,300,000 distinct CDR3 sequences, approximately 60% of them singletons. Study-level points and caveats: Among T cells, TCR beta diversity per million cells dropped roughly linearly as age rose.

This receptor was taken from a man aged 18 to 35 in good health. Sequences were obtained from blood.

In nucleotides, the CDR3 is TGTGCCACCCAGCAGGGGCTGGAGGCTTCACCCCTCCACTTT. It yields the protein CATQQGLEASPLHF. The J gene is TRBJ1-6, the V gene TRBV3-1, with D possibly being TRBD1 (6 bases). V was pared by 10 bases and J by 9 bases, with 19 bases between. The CDR3 contains 14 residues. CDR1 is LGHDT and CDR2 is YNNKEL in the germline V gene (reference sequence).